Below, 8 T cell receptor beta chains from the same sample are listed, as sequenced in a study of T cell repertoires in cytomegalovirus infection. MiXCR, run by TCRdb on the reads, gives a single entry per CDR3 protein. The table includes a few hundred thousand distinct CDR3 sequences, approximately 26% detected once. Sequences were obtained from PBMCs. These receptors came from a human donor in good health (CMV status not recorded). Some clones in this sample may be carry-over from other donors' samples.

The CDR3 DNA reads TGCGCCAGCAGCCCTCTAGCGGGAGGGCCTTATAATGAGCAGTTCTTC. Translated: CASSPLAGGPYNEQFF. The chain uses TRBV4-3 and TRBJ2-1; 12 bases align to TRBD2. This CDR3 has 16 amino acids. V lost 4 bases, J lost 7 bases, and 8 bases stayed unmatched. Germline V gives CDR1 LGHNA, CDR2 YSLEER.

This clonotype was counted at least ten times. V is TRBV7-8 and J is TRBJ2-7, with 12 bases matching TRBD2. CDR3 length: 18 amino acids. CDR1 SGHVS and CDR2 FQNEAQ come from the germline V gene. V lost 5 bases to trimming and J lost 4 bases; unmatched junction nucleotides: 15. CDR3 nucleotides: TGTGCCAGCAGCCTGTACCCGCCTACGACTAGCGGGAGTTACGAGCAGTACTTC. This gives the protein CASSLYPPTTSGSYEQYF.

The chain carries TRBV28 and TRBJ2-7; 8 nucleotides align to TRBD1. CDR3 length: 14 residues. Trimming cost V 4 bases and J 7 bases; bases outside gene matches: 9. The germline gives CDR1 MDHEN, CDR2 SYDVKM. CDR3 DNA sequence: TGTGCCAGCAGTTCGGGACAGGCCCCAAGGGAGCAGTACTTC. Translation gives CASSSGQAPREQYF.

The chain carries TRBV20-1 and TRBJ2-1, with 7 bases lining up with TRBD2. V was pared by 1 base and J by 0 bases, with 12 bases of the junction left unmatched. Germline V gives CDR1 DFQATT, CDR2 SNEGSKA (reference sequence). The CDR3 has 18 residues. CDR3 residues: CSARALWGGRSSYNEQFF. The CDR3 DNA sequence: TGCAGTGCTAGAGCCCTCTGGGGGGGTCGGAGCTCCTACAATGAGCAGTTCTTC.

The CDR3: CASSLGRVGVYGYTF. In DNA form, the CDR3 reads TGTGCCAGCAGCTTAGGGCGGGTAGGGGTGTATGGCTACACCTTC. The chain combines TRBV7-8 with TRBJ1-2, with D perhaps matching TRBD1 (5 bases). This CDR3 is built from 15 residues. Trimming cost V 1 base and J 5 bases, with 14 bases left between them. CDR1 and CDR2 from the germline V gene are SGHVS and FQNEAQ.

The sample holds many counts of this clonotype. This sequence joins TRBV7-2 and TRBJ2-4; no clear D gene. V was clipped by 5 bases and J by 7 bases, with 9 bases between them. This CDR3 is 12 amino acids long. Germline loops: CDR1 SGHTA, CDR2 FQGNSA. CDR3 coding DNA: TGTGCCAGCAGCAAAATGGGGAACATTCAGTACTTC. It is translated as CASSKMGNIQYF.

The chain carries TRBV29-1 and TRBJ2-6, with 13 bases that match TRBD2. This CDR3 has 16 residues. The germline gives CDR1 SQVTM, CDR2 ANQGSEA. J was trimmed by 0 bases and V by 6 bases; bases with no gene match: 2. The CDR3 region has the DNA TGCAGCGTCAGACTAGCGGGGGGCTCTGGGGCCAACGTCCTGACTTTC. Translating gives CSVRLAGGSGANVLTF.

This chain connects TRBV28 to TRBJ1-1; 9 bases line up with TRBD1. This CDR3 is built from 15 residues. CDR1 is MDHEN and CDR2 is SYDVKM in the germline V gene. The ends lost 6 bases at V and 4 bases at J; junction bases unmatched: 9. The CDR3 is CASRSTGTGSTEAFF. As DNA, the CDR3 is TGTGCCAGCAGGAGTACCGGGACAGGGAGCACTGAAGCTTTCTTT. Based on the CDR3 plus reference TRBV28 and TRBJ1-1, the full variable domain is DVKVTQSSRYLVKRTGEKVFLECVQDMDHENMFWYRQDPGLGLRLIYFSYDVKMKEKGDIPEGYSVSREKKERFSLILESASTNQTSMYLCASRSTGTGSTEAFFGQGTRLTVV.